The clone carrying this T cell receptor (beta chain) appeared a few times. What it binds is unknown. These data originate in a study of T cells in Graves' hyperthyroidism and ophthalmopathy. General study results and limits: Most clonotypes that expanded in the thyroid above 0.001 also showed up in blood.

Each person with ophthalmopathy scored at least 3 on the Clinical Activity Score, reached NOSPECS grade 4 or higher, and had been ill under 3 months. This CDR3 has 17 amino acids. V lost 4 bases to trimming and J lost 3 bases; unmatched junction nucleotides: 8. Germline V CDR1 and CDR2: SGHVS, FQNEAQ. TCR beta CDR3 regions were amplified from RNA transcripts. An initial round of RT-PCR targeting the TCR CDR3 relied on the HTBI primer set. Via MiXCR, TCRdb re-called the multiplex PCR reads, giving one row per CDR3 protein. In the table there are 450,000 to 500,000 distinct CDR3 sequences, 20% to 25% of which are singletons.

This clonotype originated in a woman in her 70s with Graves' ophthalmopathy. The sequencing sample was made of blood. The chain links TRBV7-8 to TRBJ2-3; TRBD1 matches at 12 bases. CDR3 DNA sequence: TGTGCCAGCAGCTCGGGACAGGGGGCTTATGGGACAGATACGCAGTATTTT. Encoded protein: CASSSGQGAYGTDTQYF.